The 22 T cell receptor beta chains presented below share a single source sample, sequenced in a study of early stage breast cancer tumors. The data were produced by immunoSEQ multiplex PCR, yet TCRdb's version contains in-frame clones alone and is incomplete. The profile covers under 14,000 clones, with about 80% appearing a single time and approximately 15% taken by the ten largest. Sample: breast tumor tissue. Source of these receptors: a person aged 70 to 85 with breast cancer.

This clone was observed a few times. The chain recombines TRBV29-1 with TRBJ1-1; TRBD1 might be the D (6 bases). The CDR3 extends over 12 amino acids. CDR1 and CDR2 (germline): SQVTM, ANQGSEA. V lost 8 bases to trimming and J lost 4 bases, with 14 bases between them. CDR3 sequence (DNA): TGCAGCACAAAGTCAGGGGTCACTGAAGCTTTCTTT. This encodes CSTKSGVTEAFF.

V and J are TRBV5-1 and TRBJ2-7, with D perhaps matching TRBD2 (7 bases). Trimming shortened V by 1 base and J by 1 base, and 21 bases separated the two germline ends. Germline V gene data show CDR1 as SGHRS and CDR2 as YFSETQ. This CDR3 is built from 18 residues. The CDR3 sequence: CASSLRPGASGQSYEQYF. CDR3 bases: TGCGCCAGCAGCTTGAGGCCAGGGGCTAGCGGCCAGTCCTACGAGCAGTACTTC. Combining the CDR3 with reference TRBV5-1 and TRBJ2-7 gives the whole variable domain KAGVTQTPRYLIKTRGQQVTLSCSPISGHRSVSWYQQTPGQGLQFLFEYFSETQRNKGNFPGRFSGRQFSNSRSEMNVSTLELGDSALYLCASSLRPGASGQSYEQYFGPGTRLTVT.

The chain joins TRBV29-1 to TRBJ1-5, with TRBD1 matching over 8 bases. This CDR3 has 14 residues. From germline, CDR1 is SQVTM and CDR2 ANQGSEA. V trimming: 6 bases; J trimming: 6 bases; junction bases outside the gene matches: 10. CDR3 in DNA: TGCAGCGTCCAGGACAGGGAAGGGGGTCAGCCCCAGCATTTT. It codes for CSVQDREGGQPQHF.

This clone was detected once. The sample contains more than one DNA sequence encoding this CDR3. The gene calls are TRBV4-3 and TRBJ2-7; TRBD2 might be the D (5 bases). The CDR3 consists of 13 residues. Trimming pared 1 base from V and 3 bases from J, leaving 7 bases between. Per the germline V gene, CDR1 is LGHNA and CDR2 is YSLEER. This CDR3 is CASSQGTRYEQYF. DNA of the CDR3: TGCGCCAGCAGCCAAGGGACTCGCTACGAGCAGTACTTC.

The J gene is TRBJ1-6, the V gene TRBV6-5, with D possibly matching TRBD1 (6 bases). The V gene's germline CDR1 is MNHEY and CDR2 SVGAGI. The CDR3 has 13 residues. Trimming removed 7 bases from V and 3 bases from J, with 7 bases in between. The CDR3 here is CASTGHYNSPLHF. The CDR3, as DNA: TGTGCCAGCACGGGACACTATAATTCACCCCTCCACTTT.

DNA of the CDR3: TGCGCCAGCAGCTGGACAGGAACTGGAAACACCATATATTTT. Translating gives CASSWTGTGNTIYF. The chain combines TRBV5-1 with TRBJ1-3; 7 positions agree with TRBD1. This CDR3 has 14 residues. V lost 3 bases to trimming and J lost 2 bases; unmatched junction nucleotides: 2. Germline loops: CDR1 SGHRS, CDR2 YFSETQ.

This clone was seen only once. This CDR3 reads CASPSAGGTEAFF. CDR3 in DNA: TGTGCCAGCCCCTCAGCGGGGGGCACTGAAGCTTTCTTT. The chain joins TRBV2 to TRBJ1-1; D is perhaps TRBD1 (5 bases). Germline loops: CDR1 SNHLY, CDR2 FYNNEI. Trimming took 8 bases from V and 4 from J, leaving 14 bases between them. The length of the CDR3 is 13 residues.

In DNA, the CDR3 is TGTGCCAGCAGCCAAAATGCGGGGACCGGGGAGCTGTTTTTT. It encodes CASSQNAGTGELFF. The J gene is TRBJ2-2, the V gene TRBV16, with TRBD2 as a possible D gene (6 bases). CDR3 length equals 14 residues. V dropped 2 bases and J dropped 5 bases, with 9 bases sitting between them. Germline V gene lookup returns CDR1 KGHSY and CDR2 FQNENV. Full variable domain (missing parts from reference TRBV16 and TRBJ2-2): GEEVAQTPKHLVRGEGQKAKLYCAPIKGHSYVFWYQQVLKNEFKFLISFQNENVFDETGMPKERFSAKCLPNSPCSLEIQATKLEDSAVYFCASSQNAGTGELFFGEGSRLTVL.

J is TRBJ2-5 and V is TRBV7-3; weak D call: TRBD2 (6 bases). V dropped 4 bases and J dropped 7 bases, with 19 bases sitting between them. The CDR3 covers 15 residues. The germline V gene encodes CDR1 SGHTA and CDR2 FQGTGA. Written as DNA, the CDR3 is TGTGCCAGCAGCTCCGGGGCCGGGAGATTAGGGACCCAGTACTTC. Residues: CASSSGAGRLGTQYF.

The rearrangement joins TRBV7-6 to TRBJ1-6, with 11 bases aligning to TRBD1. The CDR3 runs to 15 residues. Losses at the gene ends were 4 bases for V and 8 bases for J; bases not matched to a gene: 4. The germline CDR1 and CDR2 sequences are SGHVS and FNYEAQ. The CDR3 region has the DNA TGTGCCAGCAGCTCCGGACAGGGGGCGCATTCACCCCTCCACTTT. Translation gives CASSSGQGAHSPLHF.

This clone was seen more than once but under ten times. The chain has TRBV7-9 and TRBJ1-2, with D perhaps TRBD1 (6 bases). CDR1 SEHNR and CDR2 FQNEAQ come from the germline V gene (reference sequence). V was cut by 5 bases and J by 6 bases, with 16 bases left in between. CDR3 length: 14 residues. CDR3 DNA sequence: TGTGCCAGCAGCCTAAGGGACATAGTAAATGGCTACACCTTC. Its translation is CASSLRDIVNGYTF. The full variable domain, rest sourced from reference TRBV7-9 and TRBJ1-2, is DTGVSQNPRHKITKRGQNVTFRCDPISEHNRLYWYRQTLGQGPEFLTYFQNEAQLEKSRLLSDRFSAERPKGSFSTLEIQRTEQGDSAMYLCASSLRDIVNGYTFGSGTRLTVV.

This rearrangement joins TRBV15 to TRBJ1-5; D remains unclear. The germline V gene has CDR1 LNHNV and CDR2 YYDKDF (reference sequence). V shed 1 base and J shed 4 bases, with 11 bases lying between them. The CDR3 spans 15 residues. The CDR3 here is CATSRVRAGNQPQHF. CDR3 DNA sequence: TGTGCCACCAGCAGAGTAAGGGCGGGTAATCAGCCCCAGCATTTT.

The rearrangement links TRBV18 to TRBJ2-5, with a possible D match to TRBD2 (5 bases). Trimming took off 3 bases at V and 0 bases at J, with 14 bases between the two ends. There are 16 residues in the CDR3. Germline-derived CDR1 and CDR2 are KGHSH and LQKENI. DNA of the CDR3: TGTGCCAGCTCACCTCGGGGAAACAATTACCAAGAGACCCAGTACTTC. Encoded protein: CASSPRGNNYQETQYF.

The V gene is TRBV6-5, the J gene TRBJ2-3; 9 bases agree with TRBD2. Per the germline V gene, CDR1 is MNHEY and CDR2 is SVGAGI. The V and J ends lost 2 bases and 6 bases, in that order; junction bases with no gene match: 9. This CDR3 has 16 amino acids. The CDR3 sequence is CASSYGGSGGADTQYF. In DNA, the CDR3 is TGTGCCAGCAGTTACGGTGGTAGCGGGGGTGCCGATACGCAGTATTTT.

The chain links TRBV10-1 to TRBJ2-2; 7 bases are shared with TRBD2. The CDR3 contains 15 residues. J gave up 4 bases and V 7 bases, and 9 bases lay outside the gene matches. In germline, CDR1 is WNHNN, CDR2 SYGVQD (reference sequence). CDR3 amino acids: CASTSGESGTGELFF. CDR3 DNA sequence: TGCGCCAGCACCAGCGGGGAATCGGGCACCGGGGAGCTGTTTTTT.

In its sample, this clone is medium-sized (0.01 to 0.1%). This chain uses TRBV29-1 with TRBJ2-1; D is undetermined. Trimming shortened V by 1 base and J by 0 bases, and 13 bases separated the two germline ends. Germline V gene data show CDR1 as SQVTM and CDR2 as ANQGSEA. The CDR3 extends over 16 amino acids. The CDR3 is CSVEGPERISYNEQFF. The CDR3, as DNA: TGCAGCGTTGAAGGGCCTGAGCGTATCTCCTACAATGAGCAGTTCTTC.

The rearrangement uses TRBV29-1 and TRBJ2-1; 8 positions agree with TRBD2. V shed 4 bases, J shed 2 bases, and the junction held 4 bases outside the gene matches. This CDR3 region has 14 residues. The germline V gene has CDR1 SQVTM and CDR2 ANQGSEA. CDR3 in amino acids: CSVGGLAAYNEQFF. The CDR3 nucleotides read TGCAGCGTTGGCGGACTAGCCGCCTACAATGAGCAGTTCTTC.

This clone has only a few counts. This rearrangement joins TRBV7-2 to TRBJ1-1, with TRBD1 matching 9 bases. Losses at the gene ends were 5 bases for V and 4 bases for J; bases not matched to a gene: 5. CDR3 length equals 14 residues. Germline CDR1 is SGHTA and CDR2 is FQGNSA. The CDR3 sequence is CASSNRGPRTEAFF. The CDR3 coding sequence is TGTGCCAGCAGCAACAGGGGGCCGCGCACTGAAGCTTTCTTT.

This clone appeared a single time. The chain employs TRBV7-2 and TRBJ1-4; D is unresolved. With 2 bases removed from V and 4 bases from J, the gap between germline ends came to 5 bases. CDR3 size: 13 residues. Germline assignment: CDR1 SGHTA and CDR2 FQGNSA. The CDR3 protein is CASSLPGNEKLFF. Here the CDR3 DNA reads TGTGCCAGCAGCTTACCGGGTAATGAAAAACTGTTTTTT. The full variable domain, with the rest looked up from reference TRBV7-2 and TRBJ1-4, is GAGVSQSPSNKVTEKGKDVELRCDPISGHTALYWYRQSLGQGLEFLIYFQGNSAPDKSGLPSDRFSAERTGGSVSTLTIQRTQQEDSAVYLCASSLPGNEKLFFGSGTQLSVL.

In its sample, this clone ranks as medium-sized. V and J are TRBV4-1 and TRBJ1-1, with D perhaps TRBD1 (5 bases). The CDR3 length is 15 residues. Germline lookup yields CDR1 MGHRA and CDR2 YSYEKL. The V end was cut by 0 bases, the J end by 4 bases, with 12 bases between. CDR3 protein: CASSQDPGWGTEAFF. CDR3 DNA sequence: TGCGCCAGCAGCCAAGATCCAGGGTGGGGCACTGAAGCTTTCTTT.

This clone was recorded only once. The rearrangement joins TRBV18 to TRBJ1-1; D remains ambiguous. CDR3 length equals 14 residues. Germline V CDR1 and CDR2: KGHSH, LQKENI. Trimming pared 4 bases from V and 1 base from J, leaving 10 bases between. The CDR3 DNA follows: TGTGCCAGCTCACTTCAGGCAGCGAACACTGAAGCTTTCTTT. Residues: CASSLQAANTEAFF.

J is TRBJ1-5 and V is TRBV5-1; D perhaps matches TRBD1 (6 bases). V gave up 4 bases and J gave up 7 bases, with 18 bases separating them. The CDR3 has 15 residues. The V gene's germline CDR1 is SGHRS and CDR2 YFSETQ. CDR3 residues: CASSQSGAVEQPQHF. The CDR3 DNA reads TGCGCCAGCAGCCAGTCAGGGGCGGTAGAACAGCCCCAGCATTTT.